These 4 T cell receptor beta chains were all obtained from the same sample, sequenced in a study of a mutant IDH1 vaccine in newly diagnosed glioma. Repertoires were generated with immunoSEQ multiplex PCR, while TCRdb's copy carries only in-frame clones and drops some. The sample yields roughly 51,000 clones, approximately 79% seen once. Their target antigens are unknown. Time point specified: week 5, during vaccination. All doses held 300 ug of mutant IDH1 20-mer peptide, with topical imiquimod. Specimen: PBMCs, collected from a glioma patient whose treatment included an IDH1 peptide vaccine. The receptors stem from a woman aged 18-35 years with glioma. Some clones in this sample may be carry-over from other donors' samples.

The CDR3 nucleotides read TGCGCCAGCAGCCAAGGTGGGGGTCTCGAAGCTTTCTTT. It encodes CASSQGGGLEAFF. The gene calls are TRBV4-3 and TRBJ1-1; the D gene is possibly TRBD1 (5 bases). Per germline, CDR1 LGHNA and CDR2 YSLEER. The CDR3 totals 13 residues. Trimming removed 1 base at V and 8 bases at J, with 11 bases between.

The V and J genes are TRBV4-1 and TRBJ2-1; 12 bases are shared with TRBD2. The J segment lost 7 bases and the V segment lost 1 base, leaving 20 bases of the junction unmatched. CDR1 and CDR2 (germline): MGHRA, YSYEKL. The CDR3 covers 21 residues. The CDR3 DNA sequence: TGCGCCAGCAGCCAAGTAAGGCCCGGGATCGGGTTGACTAGCGGGAGTAATGAGCAGTTCTTC. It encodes CASSQVRPGIGLTSGSNEQFF.

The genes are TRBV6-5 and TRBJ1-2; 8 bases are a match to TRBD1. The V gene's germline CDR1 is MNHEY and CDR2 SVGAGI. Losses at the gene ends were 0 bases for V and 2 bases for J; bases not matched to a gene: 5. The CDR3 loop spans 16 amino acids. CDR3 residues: CASSYSPRGRNYGYTF. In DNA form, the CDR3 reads TGTGCCAGCAGTTACTCACCCAGGGGGCGAAACTATGGCTACACCTTC.

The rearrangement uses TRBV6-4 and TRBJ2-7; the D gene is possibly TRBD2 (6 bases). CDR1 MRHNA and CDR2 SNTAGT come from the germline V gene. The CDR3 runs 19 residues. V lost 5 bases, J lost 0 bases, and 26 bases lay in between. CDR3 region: CASSSSKTKWRGSSYEQYF. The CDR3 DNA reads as TGTGCCAGCAGTTCGTCAAAGACGAAGTGGCGGGGTAGCTCCTACGAGCAGTACTTC.